This TCR beta chain was captured in a study of T cell responses to AZD1222 COVID-19 vaccine. The germline V and J ends were trimmed by 3 bases and 4 bases, with 9 bases remaining between them. The CDR3 covers 13 residues. Per germline, CDR1 MDHEN and CDR2 SYDVKM. Profiling relied on immunoSEQ multiplex PCR, and the TCRdb table lists in-frame clones only, not all of them. In the table there are approximately 120,000 clones, more than 80% of which are singletons. The table lists this clone with a count of one. The rearrangement joins TRBV28 to TRBJ1-2; D is uncertain. The receptor was isolated from an adult in good health. Sequenced here: peripheral blood, sampled on day 0 of AZD1222 vaccination. The CDR3 loop reads CASSLGNFYGYTF. Written as DNA, the CDR3 is TGTGCCAGCAGTTTGGGGAACTTCTATGGCTACACCTTC.